The rows below give T cell receptor beta chains drawn from one sample of a study of CD8 T cells in ankylosing spondylitis. TCRdb re-derived calls from the 5' RACE reads in MiXCR, one entry per CDR3 protein. Here the sample spans 240,000 or so distinct CDR3 sequences, 8% to 9.5% being singletons. The sequencing sample was made of blood, either unsorted or a sorted T cell fraction (not recorded which). Every receptor here comes from a male donor with ankylosing spondylitis or in good health (not recorded which). The CDR3 runs from the conserved cysteine through the conserved F or W. D genes are given only for firm matches. Expanded clones get a size class; other rows say once, few or many, or leave the size out.

clone size: few; D gene: .; V gene: TRBV20-1; J gene: TRBJ1-1; CDR3 DNA: TGCAGTGCTAGGCGGAGGGCAGGGACTGAAGCTTTCTTT; CDR3 protein: CSARRRAGTEAFF
clone size: many; D gene: TRBD2; V gene: TRBV5-1; J gene: TRBJ2-1; CDR3 DNA: TGCGCCAGCAGCTTAACGGGGGGGTATTACAATGAGCAGTTCTTC; CDR3 protein: CASSLTGGYYNEQFF
clone size: .; D gene: .; V gene: TRBV7-2; J gene: TRBJ2-2; CDR3 DNA: TGTGCCAGCAGCTTTGGGAGGTCGGGCACCGGGGAGCTGTTTTTT; CDR3 protein: CASSFGRSGTGELFF
clone size: many; D gene: .; V gene: TRBV4-3; J gene: TRBJ2-1; CDR3 DNA: TGCGCCAGCAGCGCAACCGGGACATACAATGAGCAGTTCTTC; CDR3 protein: CASSATGTYNEQFF
clone size: many; D gene: .; V gene: TRBV6-5; J gene: TRBJ2-7; CDR3 DNA: TGTGCCAGCAGTTCCGCCGCCGGGAGCTCCTACGAGCAGTACTTC; CDR3 protein: CASSSAAGSSYEQYF
clone size: few; D gene: .; V gene: TRBV29-1; J gene: TRBJ1-2; CDR3 DNA: TGCAGCGTATTTTCGGACCTGATCTCTCTCACCTTC; CDR3 protein: CSVFSDLISLTF
clone size: many; D gene: .; V gene: TRBV9; J gene: TRBJ2-7; CDR3 DNA: TGTGCCAGCAGCGTGGGCAGGGAGGTAGACGAGCAGTACTTC; CDR3 protein: CASSVGREVDEQYF
clone size: few; D gene: .; V gene: TRBV19; J gene: TRBJ1-1; CDR3 DNA: TGTGCCAGTAGTATAGCCTCGACTTTATTTAACACTGAAGCTTTCTTT; CDR3 protein: CASSIASTLFNTEAFF
clone size: many; D gene: TRBD1; V gene: TRBV7-9; J gene: TRBJ1-5; CDR3 DNA: TGTGCCAGCAGCTCCTCGACAGGGGAAAGCAATCAGCCCCAGCATTTT; CDR3 protein: CASSSSTGESNQPQHF
clone size: few; D gene: TRBD1; V gene: TRBV7-3; J gene: TRBJ1-1; CDR3 DNA: TGTGCCAGCAGCAGACAGGGGACGGGGAACACTGAAGCTTTCTTT; CDR3 protein: CASSRQGTGNTEAFF
clone size: many; D gene: .; V gene: TRBV20-1; J gene: TRBJ1-4; CDR3 DNA: TGCAGTGCCAGCAGGCAGGCTAATGAAAAACTGTTTTTT; CDR3 protein: CSASRQANEKLFF
clone size: many; D gene: TRBD1; V gene: TRBV20-1; J gene: TRBJ2-5; CDR3 DNA: TGCAGTGCTAGACAGGGGGCGCGGGAGACCCAGTACTTC; CDR3 protein: CSARQGARETQYF
clone size: many; D gene: TRBD1; V gene: TRBV2; J gene: TRBJ1-1; CDR3 DNA: TGTGCCAGCAGTGAGGGACAGATGAACACTGAAGCTTTCTTT; CDR3 protein: CASSEGQMNTEAFF
clone size: many; D gene: TRBD2; V gene: TRBV11-2; J gene: TRBJ2-3; CDR3 DNA: TGTGCCAGCAGCTTAACTCGGACTAGCGGGTACATCACAGATACGCAGTATTTT; CDR3 protein: CASSLTRTSGYITDTQYF
clone size: many; D gene: .; V gene: TRBV7-2; J gene: TRBJ2-7; CDR3 DNA: TGTGCCAGCAGCTTAGGGTCGGGGGCTACCTACGAGCAGTACTTC; CDR3 protein: CASSLGSGATYEQYF
clone size: .; D gene: TRBD2; V gene: TRBV5-6; J gene: TRBJ2-3; CDR3 DNA: TGTGCCAGCAGCTCCGAGTTAAAGCGGGGGGTCGGAGATACGCAGTATTTT; CDR3 protein: CASSSELKRGVGDTQYF
clone size: few; D gene: .; V gene: TRBV25-1; J gene: TRBJ1-2; CDR3 DNA: TGTGCCAGCAGTGAAGCCACAGGTCTTAGCTATGGCTACACCTTC; CDR3 protein: CASSEATGLSYGYTF
clone size: many; D gene: .; V gene: TRBV20-1; J gene: TRBJ2-2; CDR3 DNA: TGCAGTGCTAGGTCACCGCGGCAGAGCACCGGGGAGCTGTTTTTT; CDR3 protein: CSARSPRQSTGELFF
clone size: .; D gene: TRBD2; V gene: TRBV11-2; J gene: TRBJ2-3; CDR3 DNA: TGTGCCAGCAGCCCGAAGACTAGCGGGAGGGTGCGGACAGATACGCAGTATTTT; CDR3 protein: CASSPKTSGRVRTDTQYF
clone size: few; D gene: TRBD2; V gene: TRBV7-2; J gene: TRBJ2-1; CDR3 DNA: TGTGCCAGCACAGCGGGGGGGCCGGGTGAGCAGTTCTTC; CDR3 protein: CASTAGGPGEQFF
clone size: .; D gene: TRBD1; V gene: TRBV19; J gene: TRBJ1-1; CDR3 DNA: TGTGCCAGTATTGGGGCTCAGGGGGGCACTGAAGCTTTCTTT; CDR3 protein: CASIGAQGGTEAFF
clone size: .; D gene: TRBD2; V gene: TRBV20-1; J gene: TRBJ2-1; CDR3 DNA: TGCAGTGCTAGATTCCCAATGGCGACTAGCGGGAGAAGTAATGAGCAGTTCTTC; CDR3 protein: CSARFPMATSGRSNEQFF
clone size: few; D gene: .; V gene: TRBV7-2; J gene: TRBJ2-5; CDR3 DNA: TGTGCCAGCAGCTTAGGGAGGCGGGTTCAAGAGACCCAGTACTTC; CDR3 protein: CASSLGRRVQETQYF
clone size: few; D gene: TRBD2; V gene: TRBV6-2/TRBV6-3; J gene: TRBJ2-7; CDR3 DNA: TGTGCCAGCAGTTACCTCGGACTAGCGGGAGGTTCCTACGAGCAGTACTTC; CDR3 protein: CASSYLGLAGGSYEQYF
clone size: few; D gene: .; V gene: TRBV10-3; J gene: TRBJ1-3; CDR3 DNA: TGTGCCATCAGTAGAGGACACAACTCTGGAAACACCATATATTTT; CDR3 protein: CAISRGHNSGNTIYF
clone size: many; D gene: TRBD2; V gene: TRBV12-3/TRBV12-4; J gene: TRBJ2-7; CDR3 DNA: TGTGCCAGCAGTTCCCGGACTAGCGGGAGCCTCGAGCAGTACTTC; CDR3 protein: CASSSRTSGSLEQYF
clone size: many; D gene: .; V gene: TRBV14; J gene: TRBJ2-7; CDR3 DNA: TGTGCCAGCAGCCCAAATTGGGACCGCTACGAGCAGTACTTC; CDR3 protein: CASSPNWDRYEQYF
clone size: many; D gene: .; V gene: TRBV4-2; J gene: TRBJ1-2; CDR3 DNA: TGTGCCAGCAGCCAAAGGACAGATTACCACTATGGCTACACCTTC; CDR3 protein: CASSQRTDYHYGYTF
clone size: many; D gene: TRBD2; V gene: TRBV7-2; J gene: TRBJ2-7; CDR3 DNA: TGTGCCAGCAGCTTAACACTAGCGGAGACCTACGAGCAGTACTTC; CDR3 protein: CASSLTLAETYEQYF
clone size: .; D gene: .; V gene: TRBV5-1; J gene: TRBJ2-5; CDR3 DNA: TGCGCCAGCGGATTTACCGGAGCGGTTCAAGAGACCCAGTACTTC; CDR3 protein: CASGFTGAVQETQYF
clone size: many; D gene: .; V gene: TRBV7-8; J gene: TRBJ2-2; CDR3 DNA: TGTGCCAGCAGTTCAAACGGAGCAATGAACACCGGGGAGCTGTTTTTT; CDR3 protein: CASSSNGAMNTGELFF
clone size: many; D gene: .; V gene: TRBV7-3; J gene: TRBJ2-1; CDR3 DNA: TGTGCCAGCAGCTTAAATGGGAGGACAGCCTCCTACAATGAGCAGTTCTTC; CDR3 protein: CASSLNGRTASYNEQFF
clone size: many; D gene: .; V gene: TRBV21-1; J gene: TRBJ2-3; CDR3 DNA: TGTGCCAGCAGCCAATCCCCGGGGGCTTACACAGATACGCAGTATTTT; CDR3 protein: CASSQSPGAYTDTQYF
clone size: many; D gene: .; V gene: TRBV20-1; J gene: TRBJ2-4; CDR3 DNA: TGCAGTGCTAGAGTATCCCTCGGGGCCAAAAACATTCAGTACTTC; CDR3 protein: CSARVSLGAKNIQYF
clone size: many; D gene: TRBD2; V gene: TRBV7-2; J gene: TRBJ2-1; CDR3 DNA: TGTGCCAGCAGACCCTTTCTAGCGGGGGGCTACAATGAGCAGTTCTTC; CDR3 protein: CASRPFLAGGYNEQFF
clone size: many; D gene: .; V gene: TRBV5-1; J gene: TRBJ1-1; CDR3 DNA: TGCGCCAGCAGCTTCGGGACTGGCGGCACTGAAGCTTTCTTT; CDR3 protein: CASSFGTGGTEAFF
clone size: few; D gene: .; V gene: TRBV12-3/TRBV12-4; J gene: TRBJ2-3; CDR3 DNA: TGTGCCAGCAGTTTTGGACATATTAGCACAGATACGCAGTATTTT; CDR3 protein: CASSFGHISTDTQYF
clone size: .; D gene: .; V gene: TRBV7-9; J gene: TRBJ2-2; CDR3 DNA: TGTGCCAGCAGCTTAGCGGGAGCTGTCAACACCGGGGAGCTGTTTTTT; CDR3 protein: CASSLAGAVNTGELFF
clone size: .; D gene: .; V gene: TRBV20-1; J gene: TRBJ1-1; CDR3 DNA: TGCAGTGCTAGAGATTTGGCAGGGGTCACTGAAGCTTTCTTT; CDR3 protein: CSARDLAGVTEAFF
clone size: many; D gene: TRBD1; V gene: TRBV2; J gene: TRBJ2-1; CDR3 DNA: TGTGCCAGCAGGCAGGGACAGGGGGCTTACAATGAGCAGTTCTTC; CDR3 protein: CASRQGQGAYNEQFF
clone size: .; D gene: TRBD1; V gene: TRBV5-1; J gene: TRBJ2-5; CDR3 DNA: TGCGCCAGCAGCTCCGGGACAGAAGAGACCCAGTACTTC; CDR3 protein: CASSSGTEETQYF